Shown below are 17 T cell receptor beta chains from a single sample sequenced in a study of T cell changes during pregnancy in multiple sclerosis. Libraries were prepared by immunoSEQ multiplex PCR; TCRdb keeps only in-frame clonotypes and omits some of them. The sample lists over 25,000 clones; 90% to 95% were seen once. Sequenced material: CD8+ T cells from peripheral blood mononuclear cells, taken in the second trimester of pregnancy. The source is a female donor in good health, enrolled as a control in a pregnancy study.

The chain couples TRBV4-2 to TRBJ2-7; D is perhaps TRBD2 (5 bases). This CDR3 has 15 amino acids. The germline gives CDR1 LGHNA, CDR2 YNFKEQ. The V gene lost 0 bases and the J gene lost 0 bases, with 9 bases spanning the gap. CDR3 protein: CASSQERDPSYEQYF. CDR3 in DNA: TGTGCCAGCAGCCAAGAGAGGGATCCCTCCTACGAGCAGTACTTC.

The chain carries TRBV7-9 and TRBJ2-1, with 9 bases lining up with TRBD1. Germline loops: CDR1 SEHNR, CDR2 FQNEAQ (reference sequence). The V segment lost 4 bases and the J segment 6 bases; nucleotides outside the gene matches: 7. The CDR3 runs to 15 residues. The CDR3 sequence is CASSSTGTGPNEQFF. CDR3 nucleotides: TGTGCCAGCAGCTCGACCGGGACAGGGCCCAATGAGCAGTTCTTC.

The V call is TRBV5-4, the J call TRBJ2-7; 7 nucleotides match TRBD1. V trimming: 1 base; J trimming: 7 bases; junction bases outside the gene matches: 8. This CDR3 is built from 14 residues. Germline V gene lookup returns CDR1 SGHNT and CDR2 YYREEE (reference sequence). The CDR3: CASSLSQGVGEQYF. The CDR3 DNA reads TGTGCCAGCAGCTTGAGCCAGGGGGTGGGGGAGCAGTACTTC.

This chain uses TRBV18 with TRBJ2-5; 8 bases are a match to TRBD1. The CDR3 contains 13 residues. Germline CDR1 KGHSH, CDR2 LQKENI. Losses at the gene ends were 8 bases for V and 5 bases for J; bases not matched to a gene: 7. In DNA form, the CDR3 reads TGTGCCAGCCGACGACAGGGGATGGAGACCCAGTACTTC. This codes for CASRRQGMETQYF.

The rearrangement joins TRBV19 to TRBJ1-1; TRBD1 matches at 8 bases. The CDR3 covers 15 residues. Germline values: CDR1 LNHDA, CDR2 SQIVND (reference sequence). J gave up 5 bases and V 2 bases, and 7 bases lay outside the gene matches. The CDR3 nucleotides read TGTGCCAGTAGTATACCCCCGACAGGGGATACTGAAGCTTTCTTT. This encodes CASSIPPTGDTEAFF.

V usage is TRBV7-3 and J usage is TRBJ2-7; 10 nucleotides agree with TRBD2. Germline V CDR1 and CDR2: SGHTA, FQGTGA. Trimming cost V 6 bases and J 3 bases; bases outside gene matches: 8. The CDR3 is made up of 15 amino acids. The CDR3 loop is CASSQSGGANYEQYF. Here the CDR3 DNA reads TGTGCCAGCAGTCAGAGCGGGGGGGCCAACTACGAGCAGTACTTC.

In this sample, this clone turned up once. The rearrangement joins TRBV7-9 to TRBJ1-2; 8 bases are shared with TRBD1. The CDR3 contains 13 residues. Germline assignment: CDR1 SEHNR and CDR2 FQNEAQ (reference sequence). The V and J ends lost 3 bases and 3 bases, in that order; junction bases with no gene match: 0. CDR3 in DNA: TGTGCCAGCAGCTTGGGACAGGACTATGGCTACACCTTC. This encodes CASSLGQDYGYTF.

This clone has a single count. Here the CDR3 reads CASSFGGQTVIEKLFF. The CDR3 DNA sequence: TGTGCCAGCAGTTTCGGAGGACAGACCGTTATTGAAAAACTGTTTTTT. The chain employs TRBV2 and TRBJ1-4; a possible D gene is TRBD1 (6 bases). Germline CDR1 reads SNHLY; CDR2 reads FYNNEI. V dropped 5 bases and J dropped 7 bases, with 20 bases sitting between them. The CDR3 covers 16 residues.

Written as DNA, the CDR3 is TGTGCCAGCAGCCGGACAGGGTCGAGGTACAATGAGCAGTTCTTC. Protein sequence: CASSRTGSRYNEQFF. This chain uses TRBV7-3 with TRBJ2-1; the match to TRBD1 covers 8 bases. This CDR3 has 15 amino acids. The germline V gene has CDR1 SGHTA and CDR2 FQGTGA. The V and J ends lost 5 bases and 4 bases, in that order; junction bases with no gene match: 7.

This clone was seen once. The CDR3 nucleotides read TGTGCCAGCAGCGAGACAGGGAGGTCGTACGAGCAGTACTTC. Its translation: CASSETGRSYEQYF. The chain is built from TRBV7-8 and TRBJ2-7, with TRBD1 as a possible D gene (7 bases). Germline V gene sequence: CDR1 SGHVS, CDR2 FQNEAQ. Trimming left V 5 bases short and J 4 bases short, with 15 bases between. The CDR3 has 14 residues.

The CDR3 DNA sequence: TGCGCCAGCAGCCAGGGGCCCTGGGGGCGGGGGGCGAACACCGGGGAGCTGTTTTTT. Its translation: CASSQGPWGRGANTGELFF. This chain uses TRBV4-3 with TRBJ2-2; 8 nucleotides align to TRBD2. The V gene end was trimmed by 3 bases and the J gene end by 0 bases; junction bases not matched to a gene: 12. The V gene's germline CDR1 is LGHNA and CDR2 YSLEER. The CDR3 loop spans 19 amino acids.

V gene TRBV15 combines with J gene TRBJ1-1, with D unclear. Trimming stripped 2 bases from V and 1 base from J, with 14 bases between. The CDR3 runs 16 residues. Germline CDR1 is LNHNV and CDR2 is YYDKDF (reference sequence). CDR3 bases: TGTGCCACCAGCAGATCCCGTGGAGAGCCGAACACTGAAGCTTTCTTT. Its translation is CATSRSRGEPNTEAFF.

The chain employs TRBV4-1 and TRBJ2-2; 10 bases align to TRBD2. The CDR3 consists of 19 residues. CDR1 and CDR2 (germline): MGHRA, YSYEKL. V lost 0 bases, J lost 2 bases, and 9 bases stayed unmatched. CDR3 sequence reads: CASSQELAGVTLNTGELFF. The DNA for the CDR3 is TGCGCCAGCAGCCAAGAGCTAGCGGGGGTGACTTTAAACACCGGGGAGCTGTTTTTT.

CDR3 sequence: CASSLLAGGPIGEQYF. CDR3 nucleotides: TGTGCCAGCAGTTTACTAGCGGGGGGCCCTATCGGAGAGCAGTACTTC. The chain links TRBV27 to TRBJ2-7; 11 bases fit TRBD2. Germline V gene data show CDR1 as MNHEY and CDR2 as SMNVEV (reference sequence). The trim removed 2 bases at V and 7 bases at J, leaving 10 bases unmatched. There are 16 residues in the CDR3.

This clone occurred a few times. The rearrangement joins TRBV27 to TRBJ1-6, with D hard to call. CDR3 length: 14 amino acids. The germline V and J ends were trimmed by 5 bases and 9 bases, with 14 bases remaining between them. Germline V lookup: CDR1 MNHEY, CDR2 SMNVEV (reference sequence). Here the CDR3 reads CASSVRRSGSPLHF. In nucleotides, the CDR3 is TGTGCCAGCAGTGTACGCCGGTCTGGTTCACCCCTCCACTTT.

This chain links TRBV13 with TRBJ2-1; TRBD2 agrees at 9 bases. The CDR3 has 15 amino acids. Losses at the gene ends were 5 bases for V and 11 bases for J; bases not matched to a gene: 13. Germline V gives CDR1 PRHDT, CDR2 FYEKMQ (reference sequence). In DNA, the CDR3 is TGTGCCAGCAGCGAAGAGGGCCTAGCGGGGTTCAAGCAGTTCTTC. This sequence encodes CASSEEGLAGFKQFF.

In DNA, the CDR3 is TGCGCCAGCAGTCAACCGATTCGTTATCAGGGATCCACTGAAGCTTTCTTT. Translated: CASSQPIRYQGSTEAFF. The V call is TRBV23-1, the J call TRBJ1-1, with D perhaps matching TRBD1 (5 bases). TRBV23-1 is filed as an ORF, its function uncertain. Trimming removed 2 bases from V and 4 bases from J, with 20 bases in between. This CDR3 comprises 17 residues.